The sequence of this TCR beta chain was determined in a study of PD-L1 blockade in urothelial cancer. The germline V and J ends were trimmed by 9 bases and 2 bases, with 12 bases remaining between them. Germline assignment: CDR1 LNHDA and CDR2 SQIVND (reference sequence). This CDR3 has 13 amino acids. Every PCR was spiked with synthetic TCR analog templates. Repertoires were generated with immunoSEQ multiplex PCR, while TCRdb's copy carries only in-frame clones and drops some. The sample holds around 82,000 clones, around 84% seen once. The sample's time point: pretreatment peripheral blood. The chain carries TRBV19 and TRBJ2-3; a weak D match, TRBD1 (6 bases). The TCR originated in a man between 60 and 75 years old with urothelial cancer. Sequences were derived from PBMCs, sampled around atezolizumab (anti-PD-L1) treatment. CDR3 region: CASNHRVTDTQYF. CDR3 DNA sequence: TGTGCCAGCAATCACAGGGTCACAGATACGCAGTATTTT.